A single sample is the source of the 14 T cell receptor beta chains below, sequenced in a study of shared clonotypes between healthy human individuals. Data came from immunoSEQ multiplex PCR; TCRdb stores just in-frame clones and leaves some out. The repertoire holds some 580,000 clones, with 97% as singletons. Sequencing was carried out using naive CD4+ T cells sorted from blood. Subset described: CD45RA+ positively selected. These receptor sequences come from a woman aged 30 to 39 in good health.

V gene TRBV4-1 combines with J gene TRBJ1-3; D not certain. Looked up from germline, CDR1 is MGHRA and CDR2 is YSYEKL. Trimming left V 1 base short and J 2 bases short, with 9 bases between. This CDR3 spans 15 amino acids. CDR3 loop: CASSQVSIAGNTIYF. In DNA, the CDR3 is TGCGCCAGCAGCCAAGTCTCAATTGCTGGAAACACCATATATTTT.

The genes are TRBV7-6 and TRBJ2-1; D unclear. V was cut by 2 bases and J by 10 bases, with 12 bases left in between. The CDR3 contains 13 residues. The germline V gene has CDR1 SGHVS and CDR2 FNYEAQ. The CDR3 DNA sequence: TGTGCCAGCAGCTTACTGGCAACTGGGGAGCAGTTCTTC. Translated: CASSLLATGEQFF. The full variable domain, with the rest looked up from reference TRBV7-6 and TRBJ2-1, is GAGVSQSPRYKVTKRGQDVALRCDPISGHVSLYWYRQALGQGPEFLTYFNYEAQQDKSGLPNDRFSAERPEGSISTLTIQRTEQRDSAMYRCASSLLATGEQFFGPGTRLTVL.

The table lists this clone with a few counts. V usage is TRBV6-5 and J usage is TRBJ2-5; no reliable D call. The V end was cut by 7 bases, the J end by 4 bases, with 16 bases between. CDR3 length equals 14 residues. Germline CDR1 reads MNHEY; CDR2 reads SVGAGI. The CDR3 DNA sequence: TGTGCCAGCAAGGACCCAGGTCTGGGAGAGACCCAGTACTTC. It specifies CASKDPGLGETQYF.

This clone has just one count. This rearrangement joins TRBV25-1 to TRBJ2-1; 7 bases match TRBD2. CDR1 is MGHDK and CDR2 is SYGVNS in the germline V gene. The V gene end was trimmed by 5 bases and the J gene end by 2 bases; junction bases not matched to a gene: 9. The CDR3 totals 16 residues. CDR3 bases: TGTGCCAGCAGTCTCTCGGCGGGAGTAACCTACAATGAGCAGTTCTTC. Translating it yields CASSLSAGVTYNEQFF.

The chain joins TRBV2 to TRBJ2-4; D is undetermined. Germline V gives CDR1 SNHLY, CDR2 FYNNEI. The length of the CDR3 is 11 residues. The V and J ends lost 8 bases and 8 bases respectively, with 10 bases between them. The DNA for the CDR3 is TGTGCCAGCGTATACCAGCACATTCAGTACTTC. Translation gives CASVYQHIQYF.

The chain carries TRBV5-1 and TRBJ2-7; either TRBD1 or TRBD2 may fit D (5 bases each). Germline CDR1 reads SGHRS; CDR2 reads YFSETQ. This CDR3 region has 15 residues. V lost 2 bases, J lost 6 bases, and 18 bases lay in between. The CDR3 spells CASSFEGSTGIEQYF. As DNA, the CDR3 is TGCGCCAGCAGCTTCGAGGGGTCTACGGGGATCGAGCAGTACTTC.

V usage is TRBV19 and J usage is TRBJ2-1; perhaps D is TRBD1 or TRBD2 (5 bases each). V lost 2 bases and J 9 bases, leaving 14 bases between the germline ends. The germline CDR1 and CDR2 sequences are LNHDA and SQIVND (reference sequence). The length of the CDR3 is 14 residues. The DNA for the CDR3 is TGTGCCAGTAGTATAATAAGTGGGGCGGGTGAGCAGTTCTTC. Protein: CASSIISGAGEQFF. The entire variable domain, with the rest obtained from reference TRBV19 and TRBJ2-1, is as follows: DGGITQSPKYLFRKEGQNVTLSCEQNLNHDAMYWYRQDPGQGLRLIYYSQIVNDFQKGDIAEGYSVSREKKESFPLTVTSAQKNPTAFYLCASSIISGAGEQFFGPGTRLTVL.

V and J are TRBV7-5 and TRBJ2-2. TRBV7-5 represents a pseudogene. The CDR3 is made up of 15 amino acids. CDR3 amino acids: CASSLMDGSTGELFF. The CDR3 DNA sequence: TGTGCCAGCAGCCTAATGGACGGTTCCACCGGGGAGCTGTTTTTT.

V gene TRBV9 combines with J gene TRBJ2-2, with 10 nucleotides matching TRBD2. The CDR3 covers 17 residues. Germline V gene data show CDR1 as SGDLS and CDR2 as YYNGEE. J was trimmed by 5 bases and V by 0 bases; bases with no gene match: 7. Written as DNA, the CDR3 is TGTGCCAGCAGCGTAGGCCTAGCGGGAGCCCGGACCGGGGAGCTGTTTTTT. It yields the protein CASSVGLAGARTGELFF.

The V gene is TRBV28, the J gene TRBJ1-1, with D possibly being TRBD1 (5 bases). CDR1 MDHEN and CDR2 SYDVKM come from the germline V gene. V dropped 1 base and J dropped 8 bases, with 17 bases sitting between them. The CDR3 covers 15 residues. The CDR3 region has the DNA TGTGCCAGCAGTTTATTGGTCAGGGACTCTACAGAAGCTTTCTTT. Translated, it gives CASSLLVRDSTEAFF.

The chain uses TRBV23-1 and TRBJ2-2; no firm D call. TRBV23-1 is known as an ORF, though its function is uncertain. The CDR3 runs 15 residues. Trimming shortened V by 1 base and J by 3 bases, and 9 bases separated the two germline ends. The CDR3 coding sequence is TGCGCCAGCAGTCAATTCGTATCCTACACCGGGGAGCTGTTTTTT. Translation gives CASSQFVSYTGELFF.

CDR3 residues: CASSLLGNYEQYF. The CDR3 DNA reads TGCGCCAGCAGCTTGTTAGGAAACTACGAGCAGTACTTC. The chain joins TRBV5-1 to TRBJ2-7, with D uncertain. Trimming removed 1 base from V and 3 bases from J, with 8 bases in between. In germline, CDR1 is SGHRS, CDR2 YFSETQ. This CDR3 has 13 amino acids.

The chain links TRBV7-7 to TRBJ1-5; D remains unclear. CDR1 and CDR2 from the germline V gene are SSHAT and FNYEAQ (reference sequence). V was trimmed by 8 bases and J by 6 bases, leaving 17 bases between them. The CDR3 extends over 14 amino acids. In DNA, the CDR3 is TGTGCCAGCTTCGGTGGACCGGGATGTCAGCCCCAGCATTTT. Its protein product is CASFGGPGCQPQHF.

The chain recombines TRBV5-4 with TRBJ2-5; the D gene is possibly TRBD1 (5 bases). The assigned J gene may be wrong: the sequence end matches TRBJ2-7 better. The CDR3 loop spans 12 amino acids. Germline assignment: CDR1 SGHNT and CDR2 YYREEE (reference sequence). The CDR3 nucleotides read TGTGCCAGCAGCCATGACAGATACGAGCAGTACTTC. Its protein is CASSHDRYEQYF.